The rows below give T cell receptor beta chains drawn from one sample of a study of shared clonotypes between healthy human individuals. Repertoires were generated with immunoSEQ multiplex PCR, while TCRdb's copy carries only in-frame clones and drops some. The sample contains some 2,000,000 clones, 95% of which appear only once. The sequenced material came from naive CD4+ T cells sorted from blood. These receptors were collected from a man younger than 35 in good health. The CDR3 runs from the conserved cysteine through the conserved F or W. The D gene is left open where the match is weak.

TRBJ1-4 | NA | TRBV5-4 | TGTGCCAGCAGCTTGGGGGGGGCAGGGAATGAAAAACTGTTTTTT | CASSLGGAGNEKLFF
TRBJ2-5 | TRBD1 | TRBV19 | TGTGCCAGTAGTCTCGGGACAGGGGGTAGGGAGACCCAGTACTTC | CASSLGTGGRETQYF
TRBJ1-3 | NA | TRBV5-1 | TGCGCCAGCAGCTTGGCACCCAGCTCTGGAAACACCATATATTTT | CASSLAPSSGNTIYF
TRBJ2-5 | TRBD1 | TRBV11-1 | TGTGCCAGCACCCCGGGACAGGGGGTGGAGGAGACCCAGTACTTC | CASTPGQGVEETQYF
TRBJ2-7 | NA | TRBV5-5 | TGTGCCAGCAGCTTGGAAGCTAGGGGGACCTACTACGAGCAGTACTTC | CASSLEARGTYYEQYF
TRBJ2-1 | TRBD1 | TRBV7-3 | TGTGCCAGCAGCTCCTCGGGGACAGACAATGAGCAGTTCTTC | CASSSSGTDNEQFF
TRBJ2-3 | NA | TRBV5-1 | TGCGCCAGCAGCTTTAGGGGCGGGAGCACAGATACGCAGTATTTT | CASSFRGGSTDTQYF
TRBJ2-7 | TRBD1 | TRBV10-3 | TGTGCCATCCTCCCCGGGACAGGATCCTACGAGCAGTACTTC | CAILPGTGSYEQYF
TRBJ2-2 | NA | TRBV11-3 | TGTGCCAGCAGCTCCCGACGGACCACCGGGGAGCTGTTTTTT | CASSSRRTTGELFF
TRBJ1-4 | NA | TRBV30 | TGTGCCTGGAGTTATGGGACGGGACAAAATGAAAAACTGTTTTTT | CAWSYGTGQNEKLFF
TRBJ2-7 | TRBD2 | TRBV5-4 | TGTGCCAGCAGCCTCTCTAGCGGGACTGAGCAGTACTTC | CASSLSSGTEQYF
TRBJ2-2 | NA | TRBV4-3 | TGCGCCAGCAGCCAAGATGCGGGGTCGAACACCGGGGAGCTGTTTTTT | CASSQDAGSNTGELFF
TRBJ2-7 | TRBD1 | TRBV6-5 | TGTGCCAGTTCCAGGACAGGACCCTACGAGCAGTACTTC | CASSRTGPYEQYF
TRBJ1-3 | NA | TRBV2 | TGTGCCAGCAGTGAATGGCAAATCTCTGGAAACACCATATATTTT | CASSEWQISGNTIYF
TRBJ2-1 | NA | TRBV5-1 | TGCGCCAGCAGCTTGGCCCACAATGAGCAGTTCTTC | CASSLAHNEQFF
TRBJ2-1 | TRBD2 | TRBV28 | TGTGCCAGCAGTTTAAGGGGTAGCGGGTTATCCTACAATGAGCAGTTCTTC | CASSLRGSGLSYNEQFF
TRBJ2-2 | TRBD1 | TRBV27 | TGTGCCAGCAGTTGGGGGACAGTGAACACCGGGGAGCTGTTTTTT | CASSWGTVNTGELFF